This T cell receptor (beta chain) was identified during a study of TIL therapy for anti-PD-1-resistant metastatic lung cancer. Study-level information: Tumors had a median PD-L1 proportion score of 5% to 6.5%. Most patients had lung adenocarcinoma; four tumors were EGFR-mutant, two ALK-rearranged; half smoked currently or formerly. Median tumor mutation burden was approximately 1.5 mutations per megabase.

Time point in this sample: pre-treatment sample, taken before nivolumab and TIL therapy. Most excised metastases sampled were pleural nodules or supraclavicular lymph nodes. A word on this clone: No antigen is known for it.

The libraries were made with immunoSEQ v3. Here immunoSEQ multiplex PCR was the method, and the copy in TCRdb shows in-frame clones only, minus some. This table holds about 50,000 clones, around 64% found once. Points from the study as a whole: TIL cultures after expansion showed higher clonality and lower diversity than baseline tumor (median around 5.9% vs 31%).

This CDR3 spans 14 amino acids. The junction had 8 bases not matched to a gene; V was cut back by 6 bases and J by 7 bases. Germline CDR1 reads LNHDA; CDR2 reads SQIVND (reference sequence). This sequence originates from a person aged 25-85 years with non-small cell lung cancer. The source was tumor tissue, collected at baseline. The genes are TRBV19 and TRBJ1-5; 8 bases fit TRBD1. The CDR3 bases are TGTGCCAGTAGCCCACTGACAGGGGTCCAGCCCCAGCATTTT. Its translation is CASSPLTGVQPQHF.